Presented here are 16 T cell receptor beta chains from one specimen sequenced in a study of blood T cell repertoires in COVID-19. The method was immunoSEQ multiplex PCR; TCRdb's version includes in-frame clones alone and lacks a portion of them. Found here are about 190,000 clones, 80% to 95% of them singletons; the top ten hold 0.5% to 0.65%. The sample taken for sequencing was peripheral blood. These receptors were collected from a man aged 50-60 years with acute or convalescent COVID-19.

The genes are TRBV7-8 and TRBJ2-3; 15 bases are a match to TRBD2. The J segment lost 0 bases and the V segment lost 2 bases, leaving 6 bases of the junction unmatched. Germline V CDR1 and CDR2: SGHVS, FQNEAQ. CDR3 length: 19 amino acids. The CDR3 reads CASSLRGLAGGLSTDTQYF. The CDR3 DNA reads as TGTGCCAGCAGCTTAAGGGGACTAGCGGGGGGCCTTAGCACAGATACGCAGTATTTT.

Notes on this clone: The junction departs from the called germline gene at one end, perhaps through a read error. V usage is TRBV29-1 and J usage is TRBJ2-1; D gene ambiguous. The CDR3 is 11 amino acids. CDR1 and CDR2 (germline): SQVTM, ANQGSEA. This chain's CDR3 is CSLEYYNEQFF. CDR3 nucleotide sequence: TGCAGCCTTGAATACTACAATGAGCAGTTCTTC.

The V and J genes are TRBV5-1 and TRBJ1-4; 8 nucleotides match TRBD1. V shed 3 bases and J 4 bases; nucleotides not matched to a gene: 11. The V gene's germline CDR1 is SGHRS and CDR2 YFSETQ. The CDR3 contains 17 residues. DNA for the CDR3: TGCGCCAGCAGCTCATCGCAGGGGGCGACGGGTAATGAAAAACTGTTTTTT. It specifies CASSSSQGATGNEKLFF.

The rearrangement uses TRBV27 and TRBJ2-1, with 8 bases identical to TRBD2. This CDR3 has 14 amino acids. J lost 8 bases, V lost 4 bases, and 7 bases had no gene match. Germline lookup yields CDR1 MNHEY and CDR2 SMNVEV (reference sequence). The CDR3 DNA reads TGTGCCAGCAGTTCAGCGGGAGTAGCCCATGAGCAGTTCTTC. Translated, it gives CASSSAGVAHEQFF.

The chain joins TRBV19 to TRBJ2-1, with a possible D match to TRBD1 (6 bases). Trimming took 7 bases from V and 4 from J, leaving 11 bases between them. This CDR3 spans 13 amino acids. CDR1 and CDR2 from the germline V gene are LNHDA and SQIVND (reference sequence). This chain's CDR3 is CASKHRAYNEQFF. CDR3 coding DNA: TGTGCCAGTAAGCACAGGGCATACAATGAGCAGTTCTTC.

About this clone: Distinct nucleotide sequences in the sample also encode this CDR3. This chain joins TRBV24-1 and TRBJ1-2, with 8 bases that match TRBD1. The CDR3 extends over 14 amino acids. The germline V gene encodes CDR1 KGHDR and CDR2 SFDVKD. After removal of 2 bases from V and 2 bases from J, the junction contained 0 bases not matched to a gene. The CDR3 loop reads CATSDWDRNYGYTF. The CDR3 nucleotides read TGTGCCACCAGTGATTGGGACAGGAACTATGGCTACACCTTC.

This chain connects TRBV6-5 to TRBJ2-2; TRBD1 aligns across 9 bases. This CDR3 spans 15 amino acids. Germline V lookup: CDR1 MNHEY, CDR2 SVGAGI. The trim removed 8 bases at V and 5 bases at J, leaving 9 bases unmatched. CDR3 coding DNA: TGTGCCAGCTGGCAGGGACAGGGAGGAACCGGGGAGCTGTTTTTT. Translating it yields CASWQGQGGTGELFF.

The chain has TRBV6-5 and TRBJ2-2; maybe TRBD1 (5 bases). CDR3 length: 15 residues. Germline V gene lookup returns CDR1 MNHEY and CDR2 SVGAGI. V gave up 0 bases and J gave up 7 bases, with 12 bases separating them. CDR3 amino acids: CASSYSPGINGELFF. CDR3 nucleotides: TGTGCCAGCAGTTACTCGCCAGGGATTAACGGGGAGCTGTTTTTT.

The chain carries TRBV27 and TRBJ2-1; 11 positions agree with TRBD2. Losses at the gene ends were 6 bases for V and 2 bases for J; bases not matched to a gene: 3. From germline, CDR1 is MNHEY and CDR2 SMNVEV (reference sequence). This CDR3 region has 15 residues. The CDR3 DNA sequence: TGTGCCAGCAGAAGACTAGCGGGGACCTACAATGAGCAGTTCTTC. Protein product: CASRRLAGTYNEQFF.

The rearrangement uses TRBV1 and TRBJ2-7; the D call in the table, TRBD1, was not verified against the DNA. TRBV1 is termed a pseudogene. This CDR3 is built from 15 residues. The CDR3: CTSSPSGKGPYEQYV. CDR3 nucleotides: TGCACCAGCAGCCCCTCAGGGAAGGGTCCCTACGAGCAGTACGTC.

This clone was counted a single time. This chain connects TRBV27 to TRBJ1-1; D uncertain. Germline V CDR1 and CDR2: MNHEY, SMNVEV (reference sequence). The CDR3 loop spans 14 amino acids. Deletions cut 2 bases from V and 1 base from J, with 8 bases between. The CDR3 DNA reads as TGTGCCAGCAGTTTAACGGGGTCGAACACTGAAGCTTTCTTT. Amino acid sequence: CASSLTGSNTEAFF.

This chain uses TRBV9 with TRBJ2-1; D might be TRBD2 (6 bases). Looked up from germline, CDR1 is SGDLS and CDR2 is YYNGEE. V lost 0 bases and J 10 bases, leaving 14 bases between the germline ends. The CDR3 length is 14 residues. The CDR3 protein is CASSVAWRGGEQFF. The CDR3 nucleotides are TGTGCCAGCAGCGTAGCCTGGCGGGGCGGGGAGCAGTTCTTC.

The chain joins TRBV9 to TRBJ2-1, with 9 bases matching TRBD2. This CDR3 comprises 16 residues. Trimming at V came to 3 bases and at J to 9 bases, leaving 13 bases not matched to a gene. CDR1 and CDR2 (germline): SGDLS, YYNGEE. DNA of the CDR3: TGTGCCAGCAGCGACCCCCGGGAAGCGGGGGGCGGTGAGCAGTTCTTC. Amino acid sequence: CASSDPREAGGGEQFF.

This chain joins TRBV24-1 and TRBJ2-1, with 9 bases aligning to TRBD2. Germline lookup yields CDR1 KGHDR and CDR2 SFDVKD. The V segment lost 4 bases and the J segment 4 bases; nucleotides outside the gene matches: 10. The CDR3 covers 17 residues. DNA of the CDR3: TGTGCCACCAGTGACCCCCGGACGCGGGGGGGGTACAATGAGCAGTTCTTC. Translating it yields CATSDPRTRGGYNEQFF.

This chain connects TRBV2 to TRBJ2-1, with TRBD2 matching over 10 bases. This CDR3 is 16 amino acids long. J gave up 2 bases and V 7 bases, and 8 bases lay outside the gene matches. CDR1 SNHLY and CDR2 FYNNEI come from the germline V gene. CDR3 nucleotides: TGTGCCAGCAACGCAAATCTAGCGGGGGCCTACAATGAGCAGTTCTTC. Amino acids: CASNANLAGAYNEQFF. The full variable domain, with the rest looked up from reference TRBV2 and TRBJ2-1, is EPEVTQTPSHQVTQMGQEVILRCVPISNHLYFYWYRQILGQKVEFLVSFYNNEISEKSEIFDDQFSVERPDGSNFTLKIRSTKLEDSAMYFCASNANLAGAYNEQFFGPGTRLTVL.

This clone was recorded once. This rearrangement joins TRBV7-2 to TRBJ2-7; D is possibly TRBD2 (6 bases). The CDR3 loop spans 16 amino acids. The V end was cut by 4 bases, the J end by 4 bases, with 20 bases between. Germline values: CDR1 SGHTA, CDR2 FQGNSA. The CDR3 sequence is CASSSRRDPMGYEQYF. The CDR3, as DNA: TGTGCCAGCAGCTCACGGAGGGACCCGATGGGGTACGAGCAGTACTTC.